Listed below are T cell receptor beta chains from one sample, sequenced in a study of T cell responses to AZD1222 COVID-19 vaccine. Repertoires were generated with immunoSEQ multiplex PCR, while TCRdb's copy carries only in-frame clones and drops some. The sample yields 200,000 or so clones, 80% to 95% seen once. Sequenced here: peripheral blood, sampled 28 days after the second AZD1222 dose. The origin of the receptors is an adult who received the AZD1222 COVID-19 vaccine. The CDR3 runs from the conserved cysteine through the conserved F or W. D genes are given only for firm matches. Part of the rows lack a size; the others show once, few, many or a class for expanded clones.

v_call,j_call,clone_size,d_call,cdr3_nt,cdr3_aa
TRBV5-6,TRBJ1-2,-,-,TGTGCCAGCAGCCCACCGGCAGTGACCTATGGCTACACCTTC,CASSPPAVTYGYTF
TRBV2,TRBJ2-1,-,-,TGTGCCAGCAGTCCCCGGAGCATAGCCTACAATGAGCAGTTCTTC,CASSPRSIAYNEQFF
TRBV7-9,TRBJ1-1,-,-,TGTGCCAGCAGCTTAGCCGATGCTAAAGCTTTCTTT,CASSLADAKAFF
TRBV12-3/TRBV12-4,TRBJ1-2,-,-,TGTGCCAGCAGACAGGGAGGGCGTGGCTACACCTTC,CASRQGGRGYTF
TRBV28,TRBJ1-2,-,TRBD1,TGTGCCAGCAGTTTATCGACAGGGCTGCGGGGCTACACCTTC,CASSLSTGLRGYTF
TRBV27,TRBJ1-6,-,-,TGTGCCAGCAGTTTATCGCCCGCCGGAGGGGATGTGGGACCCCTCCACTTT,CASSLSPAGGDVGPLHF
TRBV6-2/TRBV6-3,TRBJ1-1,-,-,TGTGCCAGCAGTCAACAGATGAACACTGAAGCTTTCTTT,CASSQQMNTEAFF
TRBV5-4,TRBJ1-1,-,-,TGTGCCAGCAGCTTGGGGGGCAGCTACACTGAAGCTTTCTTT,CASSLGGSYTEAFF
TRBV7-3,TRBJ2-7,-,TRBD2,TGTGCCAGCAGCCTGGGGCTAGCGGGGGTTTATGAGCAGTACTTC,CASSLGLAGVYEQYF
TRBV21-1,TRBJ2-7,-,-,TGTGCCAGCAGCAACGGGACGGTCTCCTACGAGCAGTACTTC,CASSNGTVSYEQYF
TRBV5-1,TRBJ2-7,-,-,TGCGCCAGCAGCCCGCTATTGGACTACGAGCAGTACTTC,CASSPLLDYEQYF
TRBV9,TRBJ1-2,once,-,TGTGCCAGCAGCGAGGGGACCGCTAACTATGGCTACACCTTC,CASSEGTANYGYTF
TRBV28,TRBJ2-7,-,TRBD1,TGTGCCAGCAGTTTATTGGGGACAGGGAATTTCGAGCAGTACTTC,CASSLLGTGNFEQYF
TRBV27,TRBJ2-5,-,-,TGTGCCAGCAGCAAAAACACCGCAGGGAAGGAGACCCAGTACTTC,CASSKNTAGKETQYF
TRBV18,TRBJ1-3,-,-,TGTGCCAGCTCACCACCGGGCAGGGCCCCTGGAAACACCATATATTTT,CASSPPGRAPGNTIYF
TRBV4-1,TRBJ1-2,once,-,TGCGCCAGCAGCCAAGAGAGTGGGGCAGGAGTCGGCTATTATGGCTACACCTTC,CASSQESGAGVGYYGYTF
TRBV7-2,TRBJ1-6,once,TRBD1,TGTGCCAGCAGCCCCCGGGACAGGGGGCTGAGTTCACCCCTCCACTTT,CASSPRDRGLSSPLHF
TRBV9,TRBJ2-5,once,TRBD2,TGTGCCAGCAGCCGTGGTAGCGGGGGTGGAGAGACCCAGTACTTC,CASSRGSGGGETQYF
TRBV29-1,TRBJ2-5,-,-,TGCAGCACCCTTCGGGCTCAAGAGACCCAGTACTTC,CSTLRAQETQYF
TRBV18,TRBJ1-2,-,TRBD1,TGTGCCAGCTCACTCGCTCGTACAGGGGACCGCTACACCTTC,CASSLARTGDRYTF
TRBV4-1,TRBJ1-5,-,TRBD1,TGCGCCAGCGGTAGGGACAGGGAAGGCAATCAGCCCCAGCATTTT,CASGRDREGNQPQHF
TRBV6-6,TRBJ2-1,-,-,TGTGCCAGCAGTTACTCCGCGTCAGGCAATGAGCAGTTCTTC,CASSYSASGNEQFF
TRBV27,TRBJ2-2,-,-,TGTGCCAGCAGTTTAGGATGGCAGGGGAGTCCCAAGTCGTCCGGGAAGCTGTTTTTT,CASSLGWQGSPKSSGKLFF
TRBV5-1,TRBJ1-2,-,-,TGCGCCAGCAGCCCCGGCAACTATGGCTACACCTTC,CASSPGNYGYTF
TRBV6-2/TRBV6-3,TRBJ2-5,-,-,TGTGCCAGCAGCCCCTGGGACATTTGGGAGACCCAGTACTTC,CASSPWDIWETQYF
TRBV19,TRBJ1-2,-,-,TGTGCCAGTAGTAGCAGCGGGTATGGCTACACCTTC,CASSSSGYGYTF
TRBV19,TRBJ2-2,-,-,TGTGCTTCGTGGAGGACCGGGGAGCTGTTTTTT,CASWRTGELFF
TRBV3-1/TRBV3-2,TRBJ2-6,-,-,TGTGCCAGCAGCCAAGGCACATCACTCCCCCACGTCCTGACTTTC,CASSQGTSLPHVLTF
TRBV27,TRBJ1-2,-,-,TGTGCCAGCAGTGGGGGTCAGGGCCTGAACTATGGCTACACCTTC,CASSGGQGLNYGYTF
TRBV7-2,TRBJ1-5,-,-,TGTGCCAGCAGCCACGCGATTAATAGCAATCAGCCCCAGCATTTT,CASSHAINSNQPQHF